Listed below are T cell receptor beta chains from one sample, sequenced in a study of blood T cell repertoires in COVID-19. Some clones are missing from TCRdb's copy, which holds only in-frame ones; the method was immunoSEQ multiplex PCR. The sample contains around 65,000 clones, about four fifths of which appear only once. Sequencing used peripheral blood. These receptors were taken from a human donor in a cohort sampled during active COVID-19. Each CDR3 is given without its conserved first and last residue. Each record gives: CDR3 length, V gene, CDR3 protein.

14,TRBV7-8,ASSSPGQGGRQPQH
14,TRBV24-1,ATSALGAGLHNEQF
11,TRBV19,ASSSGTSGPQF
13,TRBV3-1/TRBV3-2,ASSQRAGGKNIQY
12,TRBV6-5,ATAGSGRTDTQY
15,TRBV27,ASSLRYRGGSKETQY
14,TRBV5-1,ASTLNVGVTYNEQF
13,TRBV5-1,ASSLGLAGEETQY
12,TRBV4-1,ASSQAPINQPQH
17,TRBV7-8,ASSLSGQGAGGSNQPQH
14,TRBV3-1/TRBV3-2,ASSPQGALSYNEQF
13,TRBV7-9,ASSPPGGQYNEQF
14,TRBV19,ASRTSTSRDSTEAF
12,TRBV9,ASSVATGLETQY
13,TRBV4-1,ASSHPGQGGDEQF
12,TRBV10-3,AITGTGNTGELF
12,TRBV28,ATSGGAANTEAF
14,TRBV11-3,ASSGGGAPSTDTQY
14,TRBV11-2,ASSLAGGSGTDTQY
13,TRBV6-5,ASSYVSGSGYEQY
11,TRBV29-1,SVEGGQDNEQF
13,TRBV3-1/TRBV3-2,ASSQETGAKNIQY
12,TRBV2,ASSEQQGAYEQY
13,TRBV11-2,ASSLVDTGNQPQH
13,TRBV6-1,ASSEARVGLPFFY
12,TRBV27,ASRQAGLYNEQF
14,TRBV18,ASSPAEGSGSTGQY